These 12 T cell receptor beta chains were all obtained from the same sample, sequenced in a study of OX40 agonist ivuxolimab in advanced cancers. Generated by immunoSEQ multiplex PCR, the TCRdb table keeps only in-frame clones and is missing some. The table includes under 80,000 clones, roughly 78% detected once. Sequencing was performed on CD4+ or CD8+ T cells sorted from blood, taken in a trial of the OX40 agonist ivuxolimab. Receptor source: an adult with an advanced solid tumor such as melanoma, head and neck, liver or kidney cancer.

In the case of this clone: The sample has other DNA sequences that encode this CDR3 too. The rearrangement uses TRBV5-4 and TRBJ2-3; the D gene is possibly TRBD2 (5 bases). This CDR3 region has 14 residues. Germline V lookup: CDR1 SGHNT, CDR2 YYREEE (reference sequence). V was trimmed by 0 bases and J by 6 bases, leaving 11 bases between them. This CDR3 reads CASSLAGVGDTQYF. CDR3 nucleotides: TGTGCCAGCAGCTTGGCCGGGGTAGGGGATACGCAGTATTTT.

The rearrangement uses TRBV5-4 and TRBJ2-2; TRBD2 matches 7 bases. The length of the CDR3 is 15 residues. The ends lost 4 bases at V and 0 bases at J; junction bases unmatched: 3. Germline V gene sequence: CDR1 SGHNT, CDR2 YYREEE (reference sequence). CDR3 DNA: TGTGCCAGCAGCGGAGCGGGACCGAACACCGGGGAGCTGTTTTTT. Amino acids: CASSGAGPNTGELFF.

The chain has TRBV30 and TRBJ1-2; the D gene is possibly TRBD1 (5 bases). Germline lookup yields CDR1 GTSNPN and CDR2 SVGIG (reference sequence). The V gene lost 0 bases and the J gene lost 6 bases, with 17 bases spanning the gap. The CDR3 covers 15 residues. The CDR3 loop is CAWSVRDRPRDGYTF. CDR3 bases: TGTGCCTGGAGTGTTCGGGACCGCCCGAGGGATGGCTACACCTTC.

The chain is built from TRBV7-2 and TRBJ2-5; 10 bases align to TRBD2. Germline V CDR1 and CDR2: SGHTA, FQGNSA. This CDR3 region has 16 residues. V shed 4 bases, J shed 2 bases, and the junction held 7 bases outside the gene matches. Written as DNA, the CDR3 is TGTGCCAGCAGCTCGAGAGCGGGGGGGCTTCAAGAGACCCAGTACTTC. Its protein product is CASSSRAGGLQETQYF.

The chain is built from TRBV7-8 and TRBJ1-1; D remains ambiguous. The CDR3 covers 17 residues. Germline loops: CDR1 SGHVS, CDR2 FQNEAQ. The germline V and J ends were trimmed by 4 bases and 0 bases, with 18 bases remaining between them. For the CDR3, the DNA is TGTGCCAGCAGCTGGGTTCGAAGGACGACAATGAACACTGAAGCTTTCTTT. Amino acids: CASSWVRRTTMNTEAFF.

The chain combines TRBV6-1 with TRBJ2-7, with D perhaps being TRBD1 or TRBD2 (5 bases each). The CDR3 is 14 amino acids. CDR1 and CDR2 (germline): MNHNS, SASEGT. Trimming pared 3 bases from V and 3 bases from J, leaving 12 bases between. The CDR3 DNA is TGTGCCAGCAGTGACGGGACGCACAACTACGAGCAGTACTTC. Protein product: CASSDGTHNYEQYF.

As for this clone: The junction differs from germline at one of its ends, possibly a read error. The chain joins TRBV6-1 to TRBJ2-5; 7 bases map to TRBD1. This CDR3 contains 14 residues. The germline V gene has CDR1 MNHNS and CDR2 SASEGT. The CDR3 protein is CASSGTGHIEAQYF. CDR3 sequence (DNA): TGTGCCAGCAGTGGGACAGGACATATAGAGGCCCAGTACTTC.

V and J are TRBV5-1 and TRBJ1-1; unclear D gene. Per the germline V gene, CDR1 is SGHRS and CDR2 is YFSETQ. The CDR3 is 15 amino acids. V lost 2 bases to trimming and J lost 4 bases, with 15 bases between them. This CDR3 is CASSFGTVEGTEAFF. DNA for the CDR3: TGCGCCAGCAGCTTCGGCACAGTCGAGGGCACTGAAGCTTTCTTT.

This clone was detected a few times. This chain links TRBV6-5 with TRBJ2-5; a possible D gene is TRBD2 (5 bases). In germline, CDR1 is MNHEY, CDR2 SVGAGI. The V and J ends lost 11 bases and 5 bases respectively, with 12 bases between them. The CDR3 extends over 11 amino acids. The CDR3 here is CAAHGGETQYF. The CDR3, as DNA: TGTGCCGCTCACGGCGGGGAGACCCAGTACTTC.

This clone has only one observation. This chain connects TRBV4-1 to TRBJ2-5; unclear D gene. Germline CDR1 MGHRA, CDR2 YSYEKL. The germline V and J ends were trimmed by 3 bases and 1 base, with 9 bases remaining between them. The CDR3 is 14 residues long. CDR3 in DNA: TGCGCCAGCAGCCAGCAAAGTGGCCAAGAGACCCAGTACTTC. Translated: CASSQQSGQETQYF.

This rearrangement joins TRBV7-2 to TRBJ2-3, with unresolved D. Germline assignment: CDR1 SGHTA and CDR2 FQGNSA. The length of the CDR3 is 14 residues. The ends were cut back, 5 bases at V and 4 bases at J, with 13 bases in the middle. The CDR3 DNA reads as TGTGCCAGCAGCCCCCGCCGTGGGTCAGATACGCAGTATTTT. It specifies CASSPRRGSDTQYF. The full variable domain, completed using reference TRBV7-2 and TRBJ2-3, is GAGVSQSPSNKVTEKGKDVELRCDPISGHTALYWYRQSLGQGLEFLIYFQGNSAPDKSGLPSDRFSAERTGGSVSTLTIQRTQQEDSAVYLCASSPRRGSDTQYFGPGTRLTVL.

The J gene is TRBJ2-7, the V gene TRBV7-2; D is possibly TRBD2 (5 bases). V was shortened by 2 bases and J by 9 bases, with 11 bases between the two germline ends. This CDR3 has 12 residues. The V gene's germline CDR1 is SGHTA and CDR2 FQGNSA. The CDR3 protein is CASSLLLEGQYF. The DNA for the CDR3 is TGTGCCAGCAGCTTATTACTAGAAGGGCAGTACTTC.